What follows are 10 T cell receptor beta chains derived from one specimen sequenced in a study of monozygotic twins with cystic fibrosis. The repertoire was sequenced with immunoSEQ multiplex PCR; TCRdb's copy has only in-frame clones and lacks some. The sample has around 35,000 clones; about 87% are singletons. Sequences were obtained from blood. The receptors come from a girl aged 2-10 years with cystic fibrosis.

The chain joins TRBV7-9 to TRBJ1-2; possible D gene TRBD1, 5 bases. Trimming left V 1 base short and J 5 bases short, with 14 bases between. Germline V gene sequence: CDR1 SEHNR, CDR2 FQNEAQ (reference sequence). The length of the CDR3 is 15 residues. CDR3: CASSLGKGLRYGYTF. CDR3 DNA sequence: TGTGCCAGCAGCTTAGGGAAGGGACTGCGGTATGGCTACACCTTC.

This rearrangement joins TRBV9 to TRBJ2-7; possible D gene TRBD1, 6 bases. This CDR3 has 12 amino acids. With 7 bases removed from V and 2 bases from J, the gap between germline ends came to 10 bases. Germline V gene data show CDR1 as SGDLS and CDR2 as YYNGEE. In DNA form, the CDR3 reads TGTGCCAGCTCCAGGGGTCCCTACGAGCAGTACTTC. Its protein is CASSRGPYEQYF.

The gene calls are TRBV7-9 and TRBJ1-1, with a weak D call TRBD1 (6 bases). The CDR3 spans 14 residues. Deletions cut 5 bases from V and 5 bases from J, with 15 bases between. Per germline, CDR1 SEHNR and CDR2 FQNEAQ (reference sequence). The CDR3 region is CASSRRDKVTEAFF. CDR3 nucleotides: TGTGCCAGCAGCCGCCGGGACAAAGTGACTGAAGCTTTCTTT.

This rearrangement joins TRBV29-1 to TRBJ2-1; D unclear. CDR1 is SQVTM and CDR2 is ANQGSEA in the germline V gene. The ends were cut back, 2 bases at V and 7 bases at J, with 6 bases in the middle. CDR3 length: 11 amino acids. The chain's CDR3 is CSVEIQNEQFF. DNA of the CDR3: TGCAGCGTTGAAATACAGAATGAGCAGTTCTTC.

This chain uses TRBV7-2 with TRBJ1-1, with TRBD1 matching over 9 bases. The CDR3 sequence is 14 residues long. The V segment lost 2 bases and the J segment 4 bases; nucleotides outside the gene matches: 2. Germline CDR1 reads SGHTA; CDR2 reads FQGNSA. CDR3 loop: CASSLHRGLTEAFF. The DNA for the CDR3 is TGTGCCAGCAGCTTACACAGGGGGCTCACTGAAGCTTTCTTT.

The chain uses TRBV30 and TRBJ2-6; D might be TRBD1 (6 bases). The germline gives CDR1 GTSNPN, CDR2 SVGIG (reference sequence). The V and J ends lost 5 bases and 2 bases respectively, with 13 bases between them. This CDR3 is 15 amino acids long. The chain's CDR3 is CAWDDRLAGANVLTF. The CDR3, as DNA: TGTGCCTGGGACGACAGGCTCGCTGGGGCCAACGTCCTGACTTTC.

The V and J genes are TRBV6-5 and TRBJ1-4; tentatively, D is TRBD1 (6 bases). The CDR3 runs 15 residues. The ends were cut back, 0 bases at V and 8 bases at J, with 13 bases in the middle. The V gene's germline CDR1 is MNHEY and CDR2 SVGAGI. CDR3 in DNA: TGTGCCAGCAGTTACTCGATGGGGGCGGGCGAAAAACTGTTTTTT. This translates into CASSYSMGAGEKLFF.

The rearrangement links TRBV30 to TRBJ1-2; 7 bases map to TRBD1. J lost 3 bases, V lost 4 bases, and 17 bases had no gene match. The germline V gene encodes CDR1 GTSNPN and CDR2 SVGIG (reference sequence). The CDR3 length is 17 residues. CDR3 loop: CAWTAGGQSPTYYGYTF. Written as DNA, the CDR3 is TGTGCCTGGACGGCAGGGGGACAGAGCCCCACTTACTATGGCTACACCTTC.

This chain uses TRBV2 with TRBJ1-2; tentative D call: TRBD1 (5 bases). CDR3 size: 16 residues. V was shortened by 3 bases and J by 4 bases, with 18 bases between the two germline ends. CDR1 is SNHLY, CDR2 FYNNEI, per germline. The CDR3 bases are TGTGCCAGCAGTGATCTTCGCCAGGGTTCAGCCTATGGCTACACCTTC. Translating it yields CASSDLRQGSAYGYTF. The variable domain in full, with the rest retrieved from reference TRBV2 and TRBJ1-2, is EPEVTQTPSHQVTQMGQEVILRCVPISNHLYFYWYRQILGQKVEFLVSFYNNEISEKSEIFDDQFSVERPDGSNFTLKIRSTKLEDSAMYFCASSDLRQGSAYGYTFGSGTRLTVV.

In DNA form, the CDR3 reads TGTGCCAGCAGCTCCACACCAAGCTACGAGCAGTACTTC. Translating it yields CASSSTPSYEQYF. V is TRBV7-2 and J is TRBJ2-7, with D hard to call. The CDR3 is 13 residues long. CDR1 and CDR2 from the germline V gene are SGHTA and FQGNSA. Trimming took 4 bases from V and 3 from J, leaving 10 bases between them.